One sample yielded the 15 T cell receptor beta chains listed below, sequenced in a study of CD8 T cells in ankylosing spondylitis. TCRdb recomputed calls from the 5' RACE reads with MiXCR, one row per CDR3 protein. This repertoire shows 250,000 to 300,000 distinct CDR3 sequences, 20% found once; its top ten account for around 8%. Sequencing used blood, either unsorted or a sorted T cell fraction (not recorded which). The receptors were sampled from a male donor with ankylosing spondylitis or in good health (not recorded which).

The chain carries TRBV15 and TRBJ2-1; 8 bases align to TRBD2. The CDR3 covers 16 residues. With 0 bases clipped from V and 10 bases from J, the junction kept 11 bases outside the gene matches. Germline V lookup: CDR1 LNHNV, CDR2 YYDKDF (reference sequence). The chain's CDR3 is CATSRDGGTRSREQFF. The CDR3 DNA sequence: TGTGCCACCAGCAGAGATGGGGGGACTAGGTCCAGGGAGCAGTTCTTC.

This clonotype was counted at least ten times. CDR3: CASSFQGRAWGEQFF. DNA for the CDR3: TGTGCCAGCAGTTTCCAGGGGAGGGCATGGGGTGAGCAGTTCTTC. The rearrangement uses TRBV12-3 or TRBV12-4 and TRBJ2-1, with D possibly matching TRBD2 (7 bases). V was trimmed by 3 bases and J by 9 bases, leaving 18 bases between them. The CDR3 is 15 amino acids.

The rearrangement uses TRBV5-1 and TRBJ2-3, with 12 bases identical to TRBD2. V was pared by 0 bases and J by 2 bases, with 4 bases of the junction left unmatched. Looked up from germline, CDR1 is SGHRS and CDR2 is YFSETQ. This CDR3 comprises 17 residues. The CDR3 spells CASSLALAGGPTDTQYF. The CDR3 coding sequence is TGCGCCAGCAGCTTGGCGCTAGCGGGAGGGCCCACAGATACGCAGTATTTT.

This clonotype was picked up a small number of times. DNA of the CDR3: TGCAGTGCTACGCCCAGGGTGGCCGGGGAGCTGTTTTTT. It specifies CSATPRVAGELFF. J is TRBJ2-2 and V is TRBV20-1, with D tentatively TRBD1 (5 bases). This CDR3 region has 13 residues. The germline V gene has CDR1 DFQATT and CDR2 SNEGSKA (reference sequence). Trimming removed 4 bases at V and 6 bases at J, with 12 bases between.

This clonotype occurred many times. The chain has TRBV5-1 and TRBJ2-3; D is undetermined. This CDR3 spans 14 amino acids. The germline CDR1 and CDR2 sequences are SGHRS and YFSETQ. With 1 base removed from V and 1 base from J, the gap between germline ends came to 7 bases. The CDR3 DNA reads as TGCGCCAGCAGCTTGCGTACCGGCACAGATACGCAGTATTTT. It specifies CASSLRTGTDTQYF.

This clonotype was counted at least ten times. The chain couples TRBV9 to TRBJ2-3; no clear D gene. Germline CDR1 and CDR2: SGDLS and YYNGEE. The CDR3 runs to 12 residues. V lost 2 bases, J lost 2 bases, and 3 bases lay in between. CDR3 region: CASSVTTDTQYF. CDR3 in DNA: TGTGCCAGCAGCGTGACCACAGATACGCAGTATTTT.

This chain links TRBV7-6 with TRBJ2-1, with D possibly matching TRBD2 (5 bases). CDR3 length equals 17 residues. V was cut by 4 bases and J by 9 bases, with 25 bases left in between. Germline lookup yields CDR1 SGHVS and CDR2 FNYEAQ. The CDR3 protein is CASSSITGSALSAEQFF. The CDR3 bases are TGTGCCAGCAGCTCAATTACCGGATCCGCGCTTAGCGCTGAGCAGTTCTTC.

CDR3 DNA sequence: TGTGCCAGCAGAACCCTGGGAGGGGCGAATATAGCGGGTGGCTACACCTTC. It specifies CASRTLGGANIAGGYTF. The rearrangement links TRBV12-3 or TRBV12-4 to TRBJ1-2, with D possibly TRBD1 on 5 matching bases. The CDR3 has 17 amino acids. Trimming cost V 6 bases and J 7 bases, with 27 bases left between them.

This clonotype was picked up one time. The V call is TRBV30, the J call TRBJ1-2; D not resolved. Trimming took 2 bases from V and 1 from J, leaving 8 bases between them. CDR1 GTSNPN and CDR2 SVGIG come from the germline V gene (reference sequence). This CDR3 contains 13 residues. CDR3 DNA: TGTGCCTGGAGTCCGTTAGTTAACTATGGCTACACCTTC. Protein: CAWSPLVNYGYTF.

This clonotype was seen a few times. The chain joins TRBV20-1 to TRBJ2-7; 15 nucleotides agree with TRBD2. This CDR3 spans 17 amino acids. Germline assignment: CDR1 DFQATT and CDR2 SNEGSKA (reference sequence). This CDR3 reads CCARDPGLAGGVHEQYV. Here the CDR3 DNA reads TGCTGTGCTAGAGACCCGGGACTAGCGGGGGGCGTTCACGAGCAGTACGTC.

This clonotype was picked up many times. The gene calls are TRBV20-1 and TRBJ2-3, with D unclear. V was shortened by 6 bases and J by 6 bases, with 10 bases between the two germline ends. The CDR3 runs to 11 residues. CDR1 and CDR2 from the germline V gene are DFQATT and SNEGSKA (reference sequence). The CDR3 reads CSARKGDTQYF. The CDR3 bases are TGCAGTGCAAGGAAGGGCGATACGCAGTATTTT.

The chain is built from TRBV7-6 and TRBJ1-5; D ambiguous. Per germline, CDR1 SGHVS and CDR2 FNYEAQ. This CDR3 is built from 16 residues. The V end was cut by 1 base, the J end by 4 bases, with 14 bases between. DNA for the CDR3: TGTGCCAGCAGCTTAGAAAATGTCAGGATTAATCAGCCCCAGCATTTT. Protein: CASSLENVRINQPQHF. The full variable domain, in which reference TRBV7-6 and TRBJ1-5 provide the parts outside the CDR3, is GAGVSQSPRYKVTKRGQDVALRCDPISGHVSLYWYRQALGQGPEFLTYFNYEAQQDKSGLPNDRFSAERPEGSISTLTIQRTEQRDSAMYRCASSLENVRINQPQHFGDGTRLSIL.

This clonotype has a handful of counts. The chain recombines TRBV6-1 with TRBJ2-1; 10 bases are a match to TRBD1. After removal of 4 bases from V and 2 bases from J, the junction contained 2 bases not matched to a gene. The CDR3 is 15 residues long. The V gene's germline CDR1 is MNHNS and CDR2 SASEGT. The CDR3 reads CASSGGTGAYNEQFF. The CDR3, as DNA: TGTGCCAGCAGTGGCGGGACAGGGGCCTACAATGAGCAGTTCTTC.

J is TRBJ2-7 and V is TRBV20-1; the match to TRBD1 covers 9 bases. The germline V gene encodes CDR1 DFQATT and CDR2 SNEGSKA (reference sequence). Trimming at V came to 0 bases and at J to 2 bases, leaving 5 bases not matched to a gene. The CDR3 is 15 amino acids. DNA for the CDR3: TGCAGTGCTAGAGATAGGAGGACAGGGGCCTACGAGCAGTACGTC. It specifies CSARDRRTGAYEQYV.

The genes are TRBV20-1 and TRBJ1-5; TRBD1 might be the D (5 bases). The CDR3 sequence is 16 residues long. The germline CDR1 and CDR2 sequences are DFQATT and SNEGSKA (reference sequence). V was pared by 0 bases and J by 0 bases, with 12 bases between. This CDR3 reads CSAREGGTDSNQPQHF. CDR3 bases: TGCAGTGCTAGAGAAGGCGGGACGGATAGCAATCAGCCCCAGCATTTT.